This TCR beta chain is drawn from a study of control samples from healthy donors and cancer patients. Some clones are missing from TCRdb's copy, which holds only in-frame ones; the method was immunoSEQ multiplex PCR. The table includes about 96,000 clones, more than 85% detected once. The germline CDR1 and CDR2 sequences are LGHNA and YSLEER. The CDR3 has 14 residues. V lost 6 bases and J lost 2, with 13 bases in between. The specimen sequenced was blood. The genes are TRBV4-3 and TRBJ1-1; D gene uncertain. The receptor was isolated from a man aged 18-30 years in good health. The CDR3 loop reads CASRVGRLNTEAFF. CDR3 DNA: TGCGCCAGCAGGGTGGGCAGACTTAACACTGAAGCTTTCTTT.